This TCR beta chain was sequenced in a study of T cell changes during pregnancy in multiple sclerosis. After removal of 7 bases from V and 5 bases from J, the junction contained 11 bases not matched to a gene. The CDR3 is 15 amino acids. In germline, CDR1 is MNHEY, CDR2 SVGAGI. The data were produced by immunoSEQ multiplex PCR, yet TCRdb's version contains in-frame clones alone and is incomplete. This sample has some 30,000 clones, with roughly 86% found just once. This material consisted of CD8+ T cells from peripheral blood mononuclear cells, taken before pregnancy. The clonotype comes from a female donor with multiple sclerosis, enrolled in a pregnancy study. The gene calls are TRBV6-5 and TRBJ2-5; 9 nucleotides agree with TRBD2. In nucleotides, the CDR3 is TGTGCCAGCACTCCCTTAGCGGGGGAGGGGGAGACCCAGTACTTC. This sequence encodes CASTPLAGEGETQYF.